Sequencing of this T cell receptor (beta chain) was carried out in a study of T cell repertoires in cytomegalovirus infection. Study background: Selected CMV epitopes included recently identified HLA-C-restricted ones as well as well-studied HLA-B-restricted ones. Public signatures in TCR beta pointed to CMV infection and matching HLA type.

The study, taken as a whole, reports: Within the response measured ex vivo, HLA-C-restricted CMV-specific TCR beta clonotypes were dominant.

TCRdb itself ran the reads through MiXCR, one entry per CDR3 protein. The sample gives some 350,000 distinct CDR3 sequences, around a third of which show up once; roughly 14% is in the top ten. In its sample, this clonotype was seen many times. Its antigen is as yet unknown. Germline assignment: CDR1 SGHTA and CDR2 FQGNSA. Trimming removed 4 bases from V and 8 bases from J, with 15 bases in between. The CDR3 covers 14 residues. The sequenced sample was cultured PBMCs, obtained from culture after CMV antigen stimulation. This clonotype originated in a human donor in good health (CMV status not recorded). Some clones in this sample may be carry-over from other donors' samples. J is TRBJ2-1 and V is TRBV7-2; TRBD2 is a possible D gene (5 bases). CDR3 bases: TGTGCCAGCAGCTATCGAGGTAGCGTCTATGAGCAGTTCTTC. Protein sequence: CASSYRGSVYEQFF.